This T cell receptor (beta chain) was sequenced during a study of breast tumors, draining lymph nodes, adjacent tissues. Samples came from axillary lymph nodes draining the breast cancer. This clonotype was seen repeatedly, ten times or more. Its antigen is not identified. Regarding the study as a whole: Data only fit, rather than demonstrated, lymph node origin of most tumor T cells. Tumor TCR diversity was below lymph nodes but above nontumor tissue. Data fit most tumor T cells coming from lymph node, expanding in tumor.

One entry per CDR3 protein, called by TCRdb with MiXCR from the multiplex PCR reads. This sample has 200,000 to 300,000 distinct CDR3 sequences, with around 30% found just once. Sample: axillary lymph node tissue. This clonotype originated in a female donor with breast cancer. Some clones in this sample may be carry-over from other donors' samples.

This CDR3 is CASSLGTGYNSPLHF. CDR3 bases: TGTGCCAGCAGCTTAGGGACGGGTTATAATTCACCCCTCCACTTT. The chain uses TRBV13 and TRBJ1-6; no firm D call. Trimming pared 0 bases from V and 4 bases from J, leaving 7 bases between. Germline assignment: CDR1 PRHDT and CDR2 FYEKMQ (reference sequence). The CDR3 length is 15 residues.